This record concerns one TCR beta chain sequence. As processed by the authors: Estimates of nucleated cell counts were drawn from the amplification of reference gene primers. Sequencing used immunoSEQ multiplex PCR; TCRdb keeps in-frame clones, though not all of them. V and J calls and clone size come straight from that table; D and trimming were deduced from the DNA. Among some 460,000 clones, around 87% were seen once, and the ten largest hold 0.65% to 0.9%. Germline loops: CDR1 ENHRY, CDR2 SYGVKD. CDR3 length: 14 residues. V lost 10 bases, J lost 6 bases, and 19 bases lay in between. This entry is derived from a study of blood T cell repertoires in COVID-19. On the study more broadly: T cells, B-cell-depleted T cells, or PBMCs provided the cDNA or gDNA that served as material.

This study enrolled people aged 18 to 89 from roughly 22 US geographic areas. The chain employs TRBV10-3 and TRBJ1-5, with D perhaps matching TRBD1 (5 bases). The TCR was taken from a woman between 18 and 30 years old who had recovered from COVID-19. Source material: PBMCs or T cells enriched from blood (not recorded which). The CDR3 bases are TGTGCCACCGCAATAGATTTAGGGGTTCAGCCCCAGCATTTT. Protein product: CATAIDLGVQPQHF.